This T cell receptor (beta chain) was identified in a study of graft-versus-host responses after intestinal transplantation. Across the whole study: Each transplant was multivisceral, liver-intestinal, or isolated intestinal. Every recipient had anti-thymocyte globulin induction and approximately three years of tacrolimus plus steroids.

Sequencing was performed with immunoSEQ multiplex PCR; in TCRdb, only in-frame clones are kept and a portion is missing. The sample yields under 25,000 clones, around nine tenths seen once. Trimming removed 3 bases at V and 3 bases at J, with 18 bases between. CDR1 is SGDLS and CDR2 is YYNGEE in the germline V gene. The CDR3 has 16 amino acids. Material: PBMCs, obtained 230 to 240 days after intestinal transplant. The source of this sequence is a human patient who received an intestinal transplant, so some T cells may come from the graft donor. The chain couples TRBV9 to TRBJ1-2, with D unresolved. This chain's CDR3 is CASSATPLESHYGYTF. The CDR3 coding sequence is TGTGCCAGCAGCGCCACACCTTTGGAGTCCCACTATGGCTACACCTTC.